This T cell receptor (beta chain) was documented in a study of blood T cells in healthy people across ages. The authors ran a second PCR of roughly 6 to 12 cycles using a sample-barcoded 5' primer and a J-beta primer mix. TCRdb used MiXCR to reprocess the 5' RACE reads, holding one entry per CDR3 protein. This sample has hundreds of thousands of distinct CDR3 sequences, with 24% found just once. Trimming cost V 6 bases and J 0 bases; bases outside gene matches: 2. The length of the CDR3 is 14 residues. In germline, CDR1 is MNHEY, CDR2 SVGAGI. This clonotype was picked up a small number of times. This same sample was also part of a study on T cells of mothers and their children.

The sample comprised blood. The chain recombines TRBV6-5 with TRBJ2-7; TRBD1 matches 10 bases. This receptor was identified in a boy younger than 18 in good health. CDR3 sequence (DNA): TGTGCCAGCAGGGGACAGGGGACCTCCTACGAGCAGTACTTC. This gives the protein CASRGQGTSYEQYF.